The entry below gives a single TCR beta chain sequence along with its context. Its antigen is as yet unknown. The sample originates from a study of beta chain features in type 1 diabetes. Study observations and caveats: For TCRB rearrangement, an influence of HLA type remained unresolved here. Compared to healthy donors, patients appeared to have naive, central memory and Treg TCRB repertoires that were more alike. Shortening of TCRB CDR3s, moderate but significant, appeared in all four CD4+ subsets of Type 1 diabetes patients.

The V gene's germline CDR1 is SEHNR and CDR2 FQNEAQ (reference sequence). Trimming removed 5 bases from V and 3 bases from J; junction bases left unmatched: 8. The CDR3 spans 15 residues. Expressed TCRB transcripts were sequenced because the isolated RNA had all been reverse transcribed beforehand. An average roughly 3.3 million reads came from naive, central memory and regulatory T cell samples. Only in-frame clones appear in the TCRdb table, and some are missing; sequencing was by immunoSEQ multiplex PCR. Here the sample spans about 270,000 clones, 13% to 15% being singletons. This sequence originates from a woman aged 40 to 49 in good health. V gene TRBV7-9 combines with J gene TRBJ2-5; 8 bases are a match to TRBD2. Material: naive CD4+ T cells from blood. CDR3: CASSAPWRGEETQYF. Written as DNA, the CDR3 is TGTGCCAGCAGCGCCCCTTGGCGGGGGGAAGAGACCCAGTACTTC.